Listed here are 32 T cell receptor beta chains from one sample, sequenced in a study of blood T cell repertoires in COVID-19 (dated by TCRdb to about 2020). Libraries were built with the immunoSEQ multiplex PCR assay. TCRdb mirrors the immuneACCESS table, restricted to in-frame sequences. Some clones are absent from its copies; in checked studies, under half trace to an unresolved V gene, and the reason for the others is unknown. Within this sample are under 250,000 clones, with around four fifths of them counted one time only. The ten largest clones add up to under 3% of the sample. Material: peripheral blood. These TCRs come from a woman in her seventies with active or convalescent COVID-19.

The chain links TRBV11-2 to TRBJ1-2, with unresolved D. The germline V gene has CDR1 SGHAT and CDR2 FQNNGV. This CDR3 is 13 amino acids long. The V and J ends lost 2 bases and 5 bases respectively, with 9 bases between them. The CDR3, as DNA: TGTGCCAGCAGCTTAAATCAGGAATATGGCTACACCTTC. This gives the protein CASSLNQEYGYTF. The variable domain in full, with the rest retrieved from reference TRBV11-2 and TRBJ1-2, is EAGVAQSPRYKIIEKRQSVAFWCNPISGHATLYWYQQILGQGPKLLIQFQNNGVVDDSQLPKDRFSAERLKGVDSTLKIQPAKLEDSAVYLCASSLNQEYGYTFGSGTRLTVV.

The chain is built from TRBV7-9 and TRBJ1-1, with D possibly TRBD1 on 6 matching bases. Trimming shortened V by 4 bases and J by 6 bases, and 15 bases separated the two germline ends. The CDR3 totals 14 residues. CDR1 and CDR2 (germline): SEHNR, FQNEAQ (reference sequence). The CDR3 bases are TGTGCCAGCAGCTCCCAACAGGGCGGCTCTGAAGCTTTCTTT. As protein: CASSSQQGGSEAFF. Variable domain in full (rest from reference TRBV7-9 and TRBJ1-1): DTGVSQNPRHKITKRGQNVTFRCDPISEHNRLYWYRQTLGQGPEFLTYFQNEAQLEKSRLLSDRFSAERPKGSFSTLEIQRTEQGDSAMYLCASSSQQGGSEAFFGQGTRLTVV.

This clone was observed many times. The chain combines TRBV7-2 with TRBJ1-2, with D possibly TRBD1 on 5 matching bases. V was trimmed by 0 bases and J by 7 bases, leaving 6 bases between them. Per germline, CDR1 SGHTA and CDR2 FQGNSA. The CDR3 is made up of 12 amino acids. The CDR3 bases are TGTGCCAGCAGCTTAGCAGGGGCTGGCTACACCTTC. Translating it yields CASSLAGAGYTF.

The chain uses TRBV10-3 and TRBJ2-1, with TRBD2 matching 9 bases. This CDR3 has 18 residues. V lost 0 bases to trimming and J lost 8 bases; unmatched junction nucleotides: 14. Per germline, CDR1 ENHRY and CDR2 SYGVKD. CDR3 residues: CAISESHRASGTGDEQFF. Here the CDR3 DNA reads TGTGCCATCAGTGAGTCTCATAGGGCTAGCGGGACCGGGGATGAGCAGTTCTTC.

The chain has TRBV12-3 or TRBV12-4 and TRBJ2-7; TRBD1 aligns across 7 bases. The CDR3 spans 13 residues. Trimming at V came to 7 bases and at J to 6 bases, leaving 9 bases not matched to a gene. CDR3 protein: CASNTFRDSEQYF. The CDR3 DNA is TGTGCCAGCAACACCTTCCGGGACAGCGAGCAGTACTTC.

The chain carries TRBV30 and TRBJ1-2, with D uncertain. The CDR3 spans 12 residues. Germline values: CDR1 GTSNPN, CDR2 SVGIG (reference sequence). V gave up 0 bases and J gave up 4 bases, with 6 bases separating them. For the CDR3, the DNA is TGTGCCTGGAGTGTAAACAGCTATGGCTACACCTTC. Encoded protein: CAWSVNSYGYTF.

On this clone: At the DNA level, this CDR3 is encoded by other sequences in the same sample as well. V and J are TRBV30 and TRBJ1-4; perhaps TRBD1 as D (5 bases). Germline V lookup: CDR1 GTSNPN, CDR2 SVGIG (reference sequence). CDR3 length equals 12 residues. The ends were cut back, 0 bases at V and 8 bases at J, with 7 bases in the middle. The CDR3 sequence: CAWSVRGEKLFF. CDR3 in DNA: TGTGCCTGGAGTGTAAGGGGAGAAAAACTGTTTTTT.

The CDR3, as DNA: TGTGCCAGCAGCTTGAGTCGACAGGGAGGCGGTGAAAAACTGTTTTTT. Its translation: CASSLSRQGGGEKLFF. The J gene is TRBJ1-4, the V gene TRBV5-5; 7 bases map to TRBD1. This CDR3 contains 16 residues. Germline CDR1 SGHKS, CDR2 YYEKEE (reference sequence). After removal of 1 base from V and 7 bases from J, the junction contained 10 bases not matched to a gene.

The chain couples TRBV19 to TRBJ1-2; D unresolved. Germline V gene lookup returns CDR1 LNHDA and CDR2 SQIVND (reference sequence). CDR3 size: 13 residues. The V end was cut by 3 bases, the J end by 4 bases, with 9 bases between. The CDR3 nucleotides read TGTGCCAGTAGTATCGGGGAACCCTATGGCTACACCTTC. It encodes CASSIGEPYGYTF.

The chain couples TRBV9 to TRBJ2-5, with TRBD2 identical over 11 bases. J was trimmed by 1 base and V by 0 bases; bases with no gene match: 8. CDR1 and CDR2 from the germline V gene are SGDLS and YYNGEE. The CDR3 runs to 18 residues. The CDR3 loop is CASSVEVAGGAPQETQYF. CDR3 sequence (DNA): TGTGCCAGCAGCGTAGAGGTAGCGGGGGGGGCTCCCCAAGAGACCCAGTACTTC. Based on the CDR3 plus reference TRBV9 and TRBJ2-5, the full variable domain is DSGVTQTPKHLITATGQRVTLRCSPRSGDLSVYWYQQSLDQGLQFLIQYYNGEERAKGNILERFSAQQFPDLHSELNLSSLELGDSALYFCASSVEVAGGAPQETQYFGPGTRLLVL.

The chain employs TRBV9 and TRBJ2-1, with TRBD2 as a possible D gene (6 bases). V was trimmed by 0 bases and J by 7 bases, leaving 11 bases between them. Germline loops: CDR1 SGDLS, CDR2 YYNGEE. CDR3 length: 14 amino acids. The CDR3 region has the DNA TGTGCCAGCAGCGTAGCACTAGCAGTAAATGAGCAGTTCTTC. It codes for CASSVALAVNEQFF.

This CDR3 reads CASSGAVNTIYF. CDR3 in DNA: TGTGCCAGTAGTGGGGCTGTAAACACCATATATTTT. The chain joins TRBV19 to TRBJ1-3, with D perhaps TRBD1 (5 bases). V lost 5 bases and J 6 bases, leaving 8 bases between the germline ends. From germline, CDR1 is LNHDA and CDR2 SQIVND (reference sequence). The CDR3 is made up of 12 amino acids.

CDR3 sequence: CASSPPQGWEQFF. In nucleotides, the CDR3 is TGTGCCAGCAGCCCCCCCCAGGGATGGGAGCAGTTCTTC. The chain recombines TRBV5-4 with TRBJ2-1; D perhaps matches TRBD1 (5 bases). Trimming took 4 bases from V and 10 from J, leaving 15 bases between them. The CDR3 consists of 13 residues. Germline V gene sequence: CDR1 SGHNT, CDR2 YYREEE (reference sequence).

This chain uses TRBV5-1 with TRBJ1-5; D possibly corresponds to TRBD1 (5 bases). CDR1 is SGHRS and CDR2 is YFSETQ in the germline V gene. Deletions cut 4 bases from V and 2 bases from J, with 10 bases between. The CDR3 has 14 residues. The CDR3: CASSPTGGNQPQHF. In nucleotides, the CDR3 is TGCGCCAGCAGCCCCACGGGGGGCAATCAGCCCCAGCATTTT.

In this sample, this clone turned up once. The chain carries TRBV5-1 and TRBJ2-7, with D unclear. The CDR3 is made up of 13 amino acids. V was shortened by 0 bases and J by 2 bases, with 6 bases between the two germline ends. Looked up from germline, CDR1 is SGHRS and CDR2 is YFSETQ. CDR3 sequence (DNA): TGCGCCAGCAGCTTGGACTATCCCTACGAGCAGTACTTC. It codes for CASSLDYPYEQYF.

This sequence joins TRBV18 and TRBJ1-5; 12 bases map to TRBD1. The CDR3 has 16 residues. From germline, CDR1 is KGHSH and CDR2 LQKENI. V shed 4 bases, J shed 7 bases, and the junction held 8 bases outside the gene matches. The CDR3 coding sequence is TGTGCCAGCTCACTTGGGACAGGGGGCGCGGGGCAGCCCCAGCATTTT. Encoded protein: CASSLGTGGAGQPQHF. Full variable domain (remainder filled in from reference TRBV18 and TRBJ1-5): NAGVMQNPRHLVRRRGQEARLRCSPMKGHSHVYWYRQLPEEGLKFMVYLQKENIIDESGMPKERFSAEFPKEGPSILRIQQVVRGDSAAYFCASSLGTGGAGQPQHFGDGTRLSIL.

J is TRBJ2-1 and V is TRBV3-1 (or the pseudogene TRBV3-2); a weak D match, TRBD2 (5 bases). The CDR3 totals 12 residues. The germline gives CDR1 LGHDT, CDR2 YNNKEL (reference sequence). Trimming took 5 bases from V and 12 from J, leaving 14 bases between them. In nucleotides, the CDR3 is TGTGCCAGCAGCTTAACTAGGTTCCCGCAGTTCTTC. It yields the protein CASSLTRFPQFF.

The gene calls are TRBV27 and TRBJ2-2, with 11 bases aligning to TRBD2. After removal of 5 bases from V and 7 bases from J, the junction contained 12 bases not matched to a gene. CDR3 length equals 17 residues. Germline-derived CDR1 and CDR2 are MNHEY and SMNVEV (reference sequence). CDR3 nucleotides: TGTGCCAGCAGTCCACTCGGACTAGCGGGCGTAAACGGGGAGCTGTTTTTT. Encoded protein: CASSPLGLAGVNGELFF.

In this sample, this clone turned up once. CDR3 in amino acids: CASSLKRERVTGELFF. CDR3 in DNA: TGTGCCAGCAGCTTGAAAAGGGAGCGTGTCACCGGGGAGCTGTTTTTT. V and J are TRBV7-8 and TRBJ2-2, with D possibly TRBD2 on 5 matching bases. The germline V gene has CDR1 SGHVS and CDR2 FQNEAQ. This CDR3 has 16 amino acids. The ends were cut back, 3 bases at V and 4 bases at J, with 15 bases in the middle.

V usage is TRBV5-1 and J usage is TRBJ2-3; 10 bases agree with TRBD2. Looked up from germline, CDR1 is SGHRS and CDR2 is YFSETQ. Trimming cost V 3 bases and J 8 bases; bases outside gene matches: 12. CDR3 length equals 16 residues. CDR3 residues: CASSSRSGRGAGTQYF. As DNA, the CDR3 is TGCGCCAGCAGCTCCAGAAGCGGGAGGGGCGCGGGTACGCAGTATTTT.

With regard to this clone: The junction departs from the called germline gene at one end, perhaps through a read error. This chain joins TRBV5-1 and TRBJ2-1; TRBD2 agrees at 10 bases. The germline CDR1 and CDR2 sequences are SGHRS and YFSETQ. This CDR3 has 17 residues. In DNA form, the CDR3 reads TGCGCCACCAGCCGAGGTCTAGCGGGGGCTACCTACAATGAGCAGTTCTTC. Protein product: CATSRGLAGATYNEQFF.

This chain joins TRBV3-1 (or the pseudogene TRBV3-2) and TRBJ1-6; D uncertain. V dropped 1 base and J dropped 9 bases, with 7 bases sitting between them. The CDR3 extends over 13 amino acids. The germline V gene encodes CDR1 LGHDT and CDR2 YNNKEL (reference sequence). The CDR3 region has the DNA TGTGCCAGCAGCCAAGCGCGTCGTTCACCCCTCCACTTT. This gives the protein CASSQARRSPLHF.

This chain links TRBV9 with TRBJ2-7; possibly TRBD2 for D (6 bases). The CDR3 covers 15 residues. Germline V gene lookup returns CDR1 SGDLS and CDR2 YYNGEE. The V end lost 4 bases, the J end lost 2 bases, and 16 bases lay between the germline ends. CDR3 protein: CASSRGGDSTYEQYF. The CDR3 bases are TGTGCCAGCAGCAGGGGAGGAGACAGTACCTACGAGCAGTACTTC.

The J gene is TRBJ2-3, the V gene TRBV7-9; 9 bases fit TRBD2. Trimming removed 3 bases from V and 4 bases from J; junction bases left unmatched: 8. The CDR3 runs to 16 residues. Germline V gene lookup returns CDR1 SEHNR and CDR2 FQNEAQ (reference sequence). DNA of the CDR3: TGTGCCAGCAGCTTCTCTAGCGGGATAGGCTCAGATACGCAGTATTTT. The encoded protein is CASSFSSGIGSDTQYF.

The J gene is TRBJ2-1, the V gene TRBV18; 13 bases agree with TRBD2. Trimming removed 3 bases from V and 10 bases from J; junction bases left unmatched: 15. CDR3 size: 18 residues. The germline V gene has CDR1 KGHSH and CDR2 LQKENI. The CDR3 spells CASSPRLAGGPDSKEQFF. CDR3 nucleotides: TGTGCCAGCTCACCGAGACTAGCGGGAGGCCCCGATAGTAAGGAGCAGTTCTTC. The full variable domain, rest sourced from reference TRBV18 and TRBJ2-1, is NAGVMQNPRHLVRRRGQEARLRCSPMKGHSHVYWYRQLPEEGLKFMVYLQKENIIDESGMPKERFSAEFPKEGPSILRIQQVVRGDSAAYFCASSPRLAGGPDSKEQFFGPGTRLTVL.

This clone was seen a handful of times. The V and J genes are TRBV7-2 and TRBJ2-7, with D possibly matching TRBD1 (6 bases). Germline CDR1 reads SGHTA; CDR2 reads FQGNSA. With 5 bases removed from V and 3 bases from J, the gap between germline ends came to 14 bases. The CDR3 runs to 14 residues. The CDR3 nucleotides are TGTGCCAGCAGCGCCCACAGGGTTCGCTACGAGCAGTACTTC. This sequence encodes CASSAHRVRYEQYF.

V and J are TRBV28 and TRBJ1-2, with TRBD1 matching 8 bases. This CDR3 comprises 14 residues. The V gene end was trimmed by 4 bases and the J gene end by 7 bases; junction bases not matched to a gene: 8. CDR1 and CDR2 (germline): MDHEN, SYDVKM. As DNA, the CDR3 is TGTGCCAGCAGTTCCGGACAGGGAGTGGTTGGCTACACCTTC. Amino acid sequence: CASSSGQGVVGYTF.

This rearrangement joins TRBV7-3 to TRBJ2-3; 10 positions match TRBD1. The CDR3 consists of 15 residues. The V and J ends lost 5 bases and 8 bases, in that order; junction bases with no gene match: 10. Germline CDR1 and CDR2: SGHTA and FQGTGA. CDR3: CASSPPDRGRPTQYF. The CDR3 DNA reads TGTGCCAGCAGCCCCCCCGACAGGGGGCGGCCTACGCAGTATTTT.

The J gene is TRBJ1-2, the V gene TRBV20-1, with a tentative D call TRBD1 (6 bases). This CDR3 is built from 11 residues. CDR1 is DFQATT and CDR2 is SNEGSKA in the germline V gene (reference sequence). With 6 bases removed from V and 8 bases from J, the gap between germline ends came to 13 bases. DNA for the CDR3: TGCAGTGCCCACAGGGATGGGGGCTACACCTTC. Translating it yields CSAHRDGGYTF.

J is TRBJ1-2 and V is TRBV7-2; TRBD1 might be the D (6 bases). V lost 4 bases and J lost 1, with 10 bases in between. This CDR3 has 14 residues. Germline CDR1 is SGHTA and CDR2 is FQGNSA. As DNA, the CDR3 is TGTGCCAGCAGCTCCTACAGGGTTAACTATGGCTACACCTTC. Protein sequence: CASSSYRVNYGYTF.

V and J are TRBV5-6 and TRBJ2-7, with TRBD2 identical over 13 bases. V lost 3 bases to trimming and J lost 3 bases; unmatched junction nucleotides: 9. The CDR3 is 17 amino acids. CDR1 is SGHDT, CDR2 YYEEEE, per germline. The CDR3 sequence: CASSSAPGLAGNYEQYF. CDR3 nucleotides: TGTGCCAGCAGCTCTGCGCCGGGACTAGCGGGAAACTACGAGCAGTACTTC.

The rearrangement uses TRBV5-1 and TRBJ2-5; 9 bases are shared with TRBD1. The V segment lost 7 bases and the J segment 5 bases; nucleotides outside the gene matches: 9. CDR3 length: 14 residues. Germline V lookup: CDR1 SGHRS, CDR2 YFSETQ. CDR3 residues: CASSPGTGLETQYF. The CDR3 nucleotides read TGCGCCAGCTCTCCCGGGACAGGGCTGGAGACCCAGTACTTC.